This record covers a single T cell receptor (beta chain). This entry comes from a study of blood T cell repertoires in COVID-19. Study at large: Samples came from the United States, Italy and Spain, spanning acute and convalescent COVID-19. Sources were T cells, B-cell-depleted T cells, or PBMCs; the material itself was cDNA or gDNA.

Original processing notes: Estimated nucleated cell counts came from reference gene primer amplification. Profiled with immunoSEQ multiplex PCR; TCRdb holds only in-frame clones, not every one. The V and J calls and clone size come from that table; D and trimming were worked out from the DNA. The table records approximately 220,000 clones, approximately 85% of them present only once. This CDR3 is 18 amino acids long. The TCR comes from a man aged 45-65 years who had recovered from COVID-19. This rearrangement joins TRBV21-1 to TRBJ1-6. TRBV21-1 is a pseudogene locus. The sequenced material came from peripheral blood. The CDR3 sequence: CASSILPYRGRGNSPLHF. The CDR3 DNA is TGTGCCAGCAGCATTCTACCCTATCGGGGGAGGGGTAATTCACCCCTCCACTTT.